This T cell receptor (beta chain) was found in a study of T cell repertoires in cytomegalovirus infection. Looking at the study overall: The public TCR beta signatures pointed to both CMV infection and matching HLA type.

Germline V gene data show CDR1 as SGHAT and CDR2 as FQNNGV. This CDR3 is built from 17 residues. With 2 bases removed from V and 0 bases from J, the gap between germline ends came to 11 bases. Study findings and constraints: Across the ex vivo response, the dominant clonotypes were HLA-C-restricted CMV-specific TCR beta clonotypes. Based on cumulative public TCR beta family frequency, carriers of CMV plus the relevant HLA were identified.

Concerning this clonotype itself: Its matching antigen is unknown.

TCRdb processed the reads anew with MiXCR; each CDR3 protein has one entry. The table records a few hundred thousand distinct CDR3 sequences, 35% to 50% of them present only once. V is TRBV11-2 and J is TRBJ2-6; possible D gene TRBD1, 6 bases. The starting material was cultured PBMCs, obtained from culture after CMV antigen stimulation. This TCR derives from a human donor in good health (CMV status not recorded). Some clones in this sample may be carry-over from other donors' samples. The chain's CDR3 is CASSLRGYTSGANVLTF. The CDR3 DNA follows: TGTGCCAGCAGCTTAAGGGGGTACACCTCTGGGGCCAACGTCCTGACTTTC. The whole variable domain, remainder taken from reference TRBV11-2 and TRBJ2-6, is EAGVAQSPRYKIIEKRQSVAFWCNPISGHATLYWYQQILGQGPKLLIQFQNNGVVDDSQLPKDRFSAERLKGVDSTLKIQPAKLEDSAVYLCASSLRGYTSGANVLTFGAGSRLTVL.